The 19 T cell receptor beta chains below come from one sample, sequenced in a study of blood T cells in healthy people across ages. Sample-barcoded 5' priming and a J-beta primer mix drove a second PCR of about 6 to 11 cycles. TCRdb analysed the 5' RACE reads with MiXCR anew, one entry per CDR3 protein. The sample consists of fewer than 2,000,000 distinct CDR3 sequences, more than 35% of them appearing once. Specimen: blood. The receptors here all came from a human donor in good health.

This chain joins TRBV5-4 and TRBJ1-1; no reliable D call. The CDR3 runs to 16 residues. Per germline, CDR1 SGHNT and CDR2 YYREEE (reference sequence). Trimming removed 0 bases at V and 0 bases at J, with 12 bases between. CDR3 DNA: TGTGCCAGCAGCTTGGGAGGGCAGGATTTGAACACTGAAGCTTTCTTT. Translating gives CASSLGGQDLNTEAFF.

The table lists this clonotype with a few counts. J is TRBJ2-7 and V is TRBV9, with 10 bases matching TRBD1. This CDR3 has 13 amino acids. Germline lookup yields CDR1 SGDLS and CDR2 YYNGEE. V was pared by 3 bases and J by 6 bases, with 3 bases of the junction left unmatched. The CDR3 DNA reads TGTGCCAGCAGCGGGACAGGGGGTCGCGAGCAGTACTTC. This gives the protein CASSGTGGREQYF.

V gene TRBV28 combines with J gene TRBJ2-7; 8 nucleotides match TRBD2. The ends lost 1 base at V and 4 bases at J; junction bases unmatched: 12. Germline CDR1 and CDR2: MDHEN and SYDVKM. The CDR3 loop spans 17 amino acids. The CDR3 coding sequence is TGTGCCAGCAGTTTATTTCTATGGGCGGGGGGAACTTACGAGCAGTACTTC. Translating gives CASSLFLWAGGTYEQYF.

The chain couples TRBV2 to TRBJ1-2; 7 positions agree with TRBD1. There are 14 residues in the CDR3. V lost 4 bases and J lost 3; bases outside the gene matches: 5. Germline V lookup: CDR1 SNHLY, CDR2 FYNNEI. DNA for the CDR3: TGTGCCAGCAGTGGGGACAGATCGGACTATGGCTACACCTTC. It translates to CASSGDRSDYGYTF.

The chain is built from TRBV6-2 or TRBV6-3 and TRBJ1-5; D is unclear. The ends were cut back, 0 bases at V and 2 bases at J, with 8 bases in the middle. Germline CDR1 reads MNHEY; CDR2 reads SVGEGT. This CDR3 comprises 15 residues. The CDR3 protein is CASSYSGFGNQPQHF. The CDR3 DNA sequence: TGTGCCAGCAGTTACTCAGGGTTTGGCAATCAGCCCCAGCATTTT.

Of note for this clonotype: Relative to the germline gene, one junction end is altered; a read error may explain this. J is TRBJ2-3 and V is TRBV24-1; the D is unclear. Per germline, CDR1 KGHDR and CDR2 SFDVKD. CDR3 size: 14 residues. The CDR3 nucleotides are TGTGCCACCAGTCCGGACGCCGTCACAGATGCGCAGTATTTT. Amino acids: CATSPDAVTDAQYF.

V and J are TRBV10-3 and TRBJ2-3, with D unclear. The germline gives CDR1 ENHRY, CDR2 SYGVKD. Trimming stripped 8 bases from V and 0 bases from J, with 15 bases between. The CDR3 runs to 15 residues. CDR3 amino acids: CAIFRAFSSTDTQYF. The DNA of the CDR3 is TGTGCCATCTTCCGGGCCTTTTCTAGCACAGATACGCAGTATTTT.

This clonotype was counted between two and nine times. This chain joins TRBV20-1 and TRBJ2-5; the match to TRBD2 covers 10 bases. V shed 6 bases and J 3 bases; nucleotides not matched to a gene: 10. The V gene's germline CDR1 is DFQATT and CDR2 SNEGSKA (reference sequence). There are 15 residues in the CDR3. The CDR3 loop reads CSAGGPGTSEETQYF. Written as DNA, the CDR3 is TGCAGTGCGGGGGGCCCCGGGACTAGCGAAGAGACCCAGTACTTC.

About this clonotype itself: Given the absence of the conserved phenylalanine or tryptophan at the CDR3 end, a read error is likely. The V and J genes are TRBV29-1 and TRBJ1-2; D might be TRBD1 (5 bases). This CDR3 comprises 14 residues. CDR1 and CDR2 from the germline V gene are SQVTM and ANQGSEA. The CDR3 bases are TGCAGCGCTGAACCAACGTTATGGGGGGGTGGCTACACCGTC. Encoded protein: CSAEPTLWGGGYTV.

The chain employs TRBV11-2 and TRBJ2-2, with no clear D. Trimming removed 1 base from V and 6 bases from J, with 12 bases in between. The V gene's germline CDR1 is SGHAT and CDR2 FQNNGV. The length of the CDR3 is 15 residues. The CDR3: CASSLVSPRAGELFF. The CDR3, as DNA: TGTGCCAGCAGCTTAGTTTCCCCGCGCGCCGGGGAGCTGTTTTTT. Complete variable domain (other parts from reference TRBV11-2 and TRBJ2-2): EAGVAQSPRYKIIEKRQSVAFWCNPISGHATLYWYQQILGQGPKLLIQFQNNGVVDDSQLPKDRFSAERLKGVDSTLKIQPAKLEDSAVYLCASSLVSPRAGELFFGEGSRLTVL.

V gene TRBV7-3 combines with J gene TRBJ2-1; D may be TRBD2 (7 bases). Between the trimmed V and J ends, which lost 7 bases and 5 bases, there was a span of 15 bases. This CDR3 has 14 residues. CDR1 is SGHTA and CDR2 is FQGTGA in the germline V gene. The CDR3 DNA sequence: TGTGCCAGCACCGTAGGGGGGGCCCACAATGAGCAGTTCTTC. It specifies CASTVGGAHNEQFF.

The chain has TRBV29-1 and TRBJ2-1; D is unclear. The CDR3 spans 12 residues. Germline assignment: CDR1 SQVTM and CDR2 ANQGSEA. V was pared by 4 bases and J by 5 bases, with 9 bases between. The CDR3: CSVVHRNNEQFF. DNA for the CDR3: TGCAGCGTTGTTCACAGAAACAATGAGCAGTTCTTC.

V usage is TRBV2 and J usage is TRBJ2-3; D could derive from TRBD1 or TRBD2 (5 bases each). V was shortened by 8 bases and J by 2 bases, with 11 bases between the two germline ends. The germline V gene encodes CDR1 SNHLY and CDR2 FYNNEI. The CDR3 totals 13 residues. The CDR3: CASYRGVTDTQYF. The CDR3 nucleotides read TGTGCCAGCTATCGAGGGGTCACAGATACGCAGTATTTT. Drawing the rest from reference TRBV2 and TRBJ2-3, the complete variable domain is EPEVTQTPSHQVTQMGQEVILRCVPISNHLYFYWYRQILGQKVEFLVSFYNNEISEKSEIFDDQFSVERPDGSNFTLKIRSTKLEDSAMYFCASYRGVTDTQYFGPGTRLTVL.

The chain is built from TRBV12-3 or TRBV12-4 and TRBJ1-3, with D perhaps TRBD1 (5 bases). Trimming cost V 5 bases and J 0 bases, with 11 bases left between them. CDR3 length: 15 amino acids. The DNA of the CDR3 is TGTGCCAGCAGTCCCAGGGCCTACTCTGGAAACACCATATATTTT. Its translation is CASSPRAYSGNTIYF.

This chain links TRBV5-1 with TRBJ2-7; D possibly corresponds to TRBD2 (5 bases). Trimming shortened V by 2 bases and J by 2 bases, and 14 bases separated the two germline ends. Germline loops: CDR1 SGHRS, CDR2 YFSETQ. This CDR3 region has 15 residues. In DNA, the CDR3 is TGCGCCAGCAGCTTAGGACGGGATCATACCTACGAGCAGTACTTC. It encodes CASSLGRDHTYEQYF.

On this clonotype: The junction differs from germline at one of its ends, possibly a read error. The chain employs TRBV30 and TRBJ2-1; D unclear. The length of the CDR3 is 18 residues. CDR1 is GTSNPN and CDR2 is SVGIG in the germline V gene (reference sequence). The CDR3 protein is CVWPQRFVGSISYNEQFF. CDR3 nucleotide sequence: TGTGTCTGGCCACAGAGGTTCGTAGGAAGCATATCTTACAATGAGCAGTTCTTC.

The chain has TRBV12-3 or TRBV12-4 and TRBJ2-1; TRBD2 aligns across 7 bases. Trimming at V came to 4 bases and at J to 4 bases, leaving 7 bases not matched to a gene. The CDR3 loop spans 15 amino acids. The CDR3 sequence: CASSSGTTLYNEQFF. The CDR3 nucleotides read TGTGCCAGCAGTTCCGGGACTACCTTATACAATGAGCAGTTCTTC.

This clonotype was observed a few times. The CDR3 sequence is CSARAPGGTGANVLTF. The DNA for the CDR3 is TGCAGTGCTAGAGCCCCGGGGGGGACTGGGGCCAACGTCCTGACTTTC. The gene calls are TRBV20-1 and TRBJ2-6; 8 bases map to TRBD2. The CDR3 consists of 16 residues. The germline V gene encodes CDR1 DFQATT and CDR2 SNEGSKA (reference sequence). J lost 2 bases, V lost 1 base, and 4 bases had no gene match.

The V call is TRBV27, the J call TRBJ2-7; a weak D match, TRBD2 (5 bases). Between the trimmed V and J ends, which lost 4 bases and 6 bases, there was a span of 10 bases. The CDR3 spans 12 residues. The germline V gene encodes CDR1 MNHEY and CDR2 SMNVEV (reference sequence). The CDR3 is CASSSGSCEQYF. The CDR3 bases are TGTGCCAGCAGTTCGGGGAGCTGCGAGCAGTACTTC.